This TCR beta chain was sequenced in a study of metastatic and nonmetastatic thyroid tumors. Study-level background: The comparison covered peripheral blood and tumor or nodule tissue in malignant and benign thyroid patients. Study results and caveats: Malignant thyroid tumors reportedly exceeded benign nodules significantly in TCR beta diversity, with the difference appearing in blood and tumor.

Nobody among the patients had been given any treatment before thyroid surgery. The authors' processing: The distant-metastasis classifier for papillary thyroid cancer was built from CDR3 differences across clinicopathological groups. TCRdb called clones again from the PCR reads with MiXCR. Here the V and J calls rest on TCRdb's processing, not on the authors' analysis. The sample consists of about 40,000 clones, 15% to 20% of them appearing once. The sample holds many counts of this clone. Its antigen is not identified. This TCR derives from a female donor with papillary thyroid cancer or a benign thyroid nodule (not recorded which). Some clones in this sample may be carry-over from other donors' samples. Source material: blood.

CDR3: CASKSREPDTQYF. For the CDR3, the DNA is TGTGCCAGCAAGTCGCGGGAGCCAGATACGCAGTATTTT. The rearrangement uses TRBV2 and TRBJ2-3, with 7 bases aligning to TRBD2. V dropped 7 bases and J dropped 4; count of bases not matched to a gene: 5. This CDR3 comprises 13 residues. The germline V gene has CDR1 SNHLY and CDR2 FYNNEI.